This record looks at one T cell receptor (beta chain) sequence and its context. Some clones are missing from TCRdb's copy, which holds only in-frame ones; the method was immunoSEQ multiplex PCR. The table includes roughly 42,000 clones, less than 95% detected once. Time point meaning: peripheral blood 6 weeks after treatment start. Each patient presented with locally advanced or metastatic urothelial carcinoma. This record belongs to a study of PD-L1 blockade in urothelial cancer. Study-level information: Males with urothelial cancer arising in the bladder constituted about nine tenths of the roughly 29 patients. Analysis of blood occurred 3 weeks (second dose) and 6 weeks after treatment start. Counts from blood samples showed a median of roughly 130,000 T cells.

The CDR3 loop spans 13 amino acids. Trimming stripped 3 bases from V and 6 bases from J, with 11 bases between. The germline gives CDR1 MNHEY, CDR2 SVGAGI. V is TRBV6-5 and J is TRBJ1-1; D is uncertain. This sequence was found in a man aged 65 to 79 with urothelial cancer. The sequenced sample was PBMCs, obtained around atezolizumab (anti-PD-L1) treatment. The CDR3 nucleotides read TGTGCCAGCAGTTATGAGGTGGTTTCTGAAGCTTTCTTT. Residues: CASSYEVVSEAFF.